One sample yielded the 5 T cell receptor beta chains listed below, sequenced in a study of blood T cell repertoires in COVID-19. Sequenced by immunoSEQ multiplex PCR; TCRdb stores in-frame clones only, minus some. The sample holds a few hundred thousand clones, approximately 86% seen once. Sequenced material: peripheral blood. The receptors originated from a man in his forties or fifties who had recovered from COVID-19.

A few counts support this clone. The gene calls are TRBV10-1 and TRBJ2-2; 8 bases align to TRBD1. The CDR3 has 16 amino acids. The V gene end was trimmed by 3 bases and the J gene end by 3 bases; junction bases not matched to a gene: 6. Germline CDR1 WNHNN, CDR2 SYGVQD (reference sequence). The CDR3 bases are TGCGCCAGCAGTGACAAACAGGGGGAGGACACCGGGGAGCTGTTTTTT. Its protein is CASSDKQGEDTGELFF.

This clone was seen just once. This sequence joins TRBV5-4 and TRBJ2-1; no clear D gene. The CDR3 is 15 amino acids. V dropped 0 bases and J dropped 3 bases, with 10 bases sitting between them. Looked up from germline, CDR1 is SGHNT and CDR2 is YYREEE (reference sequence). This CDR3 is CASSLGADYYNEQFF. The CDR3 DNA reads as TGTGCCAGCAGCTTGGGGGCTGATTACTACAATGAGCAGTTCTTC.

The chain combines TRBV19 with TRBJ2-1, with D possibly being TRBD2 (5 bases). The CDR3 is made up of 15 amino acids. Deletions cut 7 bases from V and 2 bases from J, with 15 bases between. The germline V gene encodes CDR1 LNHDA and CDR2 SQIVND (reference sequence). This chain's CDR3 is CASMAAEDTYNEQFF. CDR3 in DNA: TGTGCCAGTATGGCAGCGGAAGATACCTACAATGAGCAGTTCTTC.

The chain carries TRBV9 and TRBJ2-7; 7 positions agree with TRBD2. The CDR3 covers 13 residues. Germline trimming cut 4 bases from V and 3 bases from J; bases unmatched to any gene: 4. The germline V gene has CDR1 SGDLS and CDR2 YYNGEE. The CDR3 protein is CASSLRDYYEQYF. CDR3 coding DNA: TGTGCCAGCAGCTTGAGGGACTACTACGAGCAGTACTTC.

The V gene is TRBV7-9, the J gene TRBJ1-4, with no clear D. The CDR3 spans 13 residues. Trimming took off 5 bases at V and 5 bases at J, with 9 bases between the two ends. Looked up from germline, CDR1 is SEHNR and CDR2 is FQNEAQ (reference sequence). The chain's CDR3 is CASSAARNEKLFF. CDR3 nucleotide sequence: TGTGCCAGCAGCGCAGCGAGGAATGAAAAACTGTTTTTT.